The present entry profiles one TCR beta chain with its context. Its matching antigen is unknown. Measured with immunoSEQ multiplex PCR; TCRdb has only the in-frame clones, and not every one. The table includes millions of clones, around nine tenths detected once. This specimen comes from a study of shared clonotypes between healthy human individuals. Study outcomes and limitations: Generation probability values for non-shared clonotypes were lower than those for clonotypes shared by all four donors.

V was trimmed by 8 bases and J by 4 bases, leaving 12 bases between them. The germline gives CDR1 WSHSY, CDR2 SAAADI. This CDR3 has 12 amino acids. The V call is TRBV10-2, the J call TRBJ2-7; tentatively, D is TRBD1 (6 bases). This TCR was sampled from a man between 18 and 29 years old in good health. Sequencing was performed on naive CD4+ T cells sorted from blood. Subset specified: CD45RA+ positively selected. The CDR3 region has the DNA TGCGCCAGCGCACCCGGGACATACGAGCAGTACTTC. Translated, it gives CASAPGTYEQYF.